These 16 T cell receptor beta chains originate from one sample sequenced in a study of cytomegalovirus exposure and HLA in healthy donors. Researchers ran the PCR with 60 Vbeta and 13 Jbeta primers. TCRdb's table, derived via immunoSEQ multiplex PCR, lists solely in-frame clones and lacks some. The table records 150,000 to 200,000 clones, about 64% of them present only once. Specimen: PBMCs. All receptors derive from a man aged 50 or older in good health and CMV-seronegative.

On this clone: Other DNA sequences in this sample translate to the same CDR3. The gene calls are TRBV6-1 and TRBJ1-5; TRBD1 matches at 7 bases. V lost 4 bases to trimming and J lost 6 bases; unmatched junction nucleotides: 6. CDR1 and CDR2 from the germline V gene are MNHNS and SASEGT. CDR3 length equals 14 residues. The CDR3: CASSGTGEVQPQHF. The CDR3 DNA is TGTGCCAGCAGTGGTACAGGGGAGGTTCAGCCCCAGCATTTT.

The CDR3 bases are TGTGCCAGCAGCTTTAAGGGGGTCGTTAATGAAAAACTGTTTTTT. Amino acids: CASSFKGVVNEKLFF. The chain joins TRBV5-8 to TRBJ1-4; maybe TRBD1 (6 bases). Trimming cost V 2 bases and J 4 bases, with 12 bases left between them. The CDR3 covers 15 residues. Germline V gives CDR1 SGHTS, CDR2 YDEGEE.

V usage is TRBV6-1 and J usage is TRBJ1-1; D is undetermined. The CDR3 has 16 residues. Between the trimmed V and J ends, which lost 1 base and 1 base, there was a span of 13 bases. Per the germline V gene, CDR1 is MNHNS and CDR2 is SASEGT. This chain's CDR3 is CASSEVRSRGNTEAFF. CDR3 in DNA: TGTGCCAGCAGTGAAGTGAGGTCTCGCGGGAACACTGAAGCTTTCTTT.

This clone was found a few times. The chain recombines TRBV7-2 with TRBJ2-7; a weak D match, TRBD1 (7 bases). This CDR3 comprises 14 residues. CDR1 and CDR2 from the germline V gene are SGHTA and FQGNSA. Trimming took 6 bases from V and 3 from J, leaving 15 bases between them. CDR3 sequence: CASRGGQRGYEQYF. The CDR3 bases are TGTGCCAGCAGGGGGGGACAGAGGGGCTACGAGCAGTACTTC.

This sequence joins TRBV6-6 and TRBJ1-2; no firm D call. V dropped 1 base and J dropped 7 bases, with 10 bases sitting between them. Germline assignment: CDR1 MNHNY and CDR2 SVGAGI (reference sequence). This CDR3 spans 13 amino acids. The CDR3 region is CASSYLGEVGYTF. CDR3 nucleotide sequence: TGTGCCAGCAGTTACTTAGGAGAAGTTGGCTACACCTTC.

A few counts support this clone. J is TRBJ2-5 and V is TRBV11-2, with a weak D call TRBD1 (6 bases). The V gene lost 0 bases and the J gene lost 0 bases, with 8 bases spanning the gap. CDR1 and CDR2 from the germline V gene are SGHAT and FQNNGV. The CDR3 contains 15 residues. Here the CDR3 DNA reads TGTGCCAGCAGCTTAGAGGACAGCTACCAAGAGACCCAGTACTTC. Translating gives CASSLEDSYQETQYF.

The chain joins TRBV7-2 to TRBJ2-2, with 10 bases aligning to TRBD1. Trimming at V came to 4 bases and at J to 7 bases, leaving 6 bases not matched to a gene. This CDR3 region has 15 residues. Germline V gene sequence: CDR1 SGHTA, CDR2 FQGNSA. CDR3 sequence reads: CASSSGQGYNGELFF. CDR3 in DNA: TGTGCCAGCAGCTCGGGACAGGGGTACAACGGGGAGCTGTTTTTT.

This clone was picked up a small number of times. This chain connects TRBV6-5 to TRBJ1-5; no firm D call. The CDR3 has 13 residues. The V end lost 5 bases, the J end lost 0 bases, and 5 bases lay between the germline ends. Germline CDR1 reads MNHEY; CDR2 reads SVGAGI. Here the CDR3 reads CASSRDSNQPQHF. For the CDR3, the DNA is TGTGCCAGCAGTAGAGATAGCAATCAGCCCCAGCATTTT.

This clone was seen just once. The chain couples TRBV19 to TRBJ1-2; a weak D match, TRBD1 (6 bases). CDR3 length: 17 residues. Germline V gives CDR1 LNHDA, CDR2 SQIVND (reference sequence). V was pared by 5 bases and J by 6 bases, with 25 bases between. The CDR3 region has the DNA TGTGCCAGTAGTTTTCTCAGGGGTAGGGGAGTGGATGATGGCTACACCTTC. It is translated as CASSFLRGRGVDDGYTF. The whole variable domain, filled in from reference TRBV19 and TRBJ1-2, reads DGGITQSPKYLFRKEGQNVTLSCEQNLNHDAMYWYRQDPGQGLRLIYYSQIVNDFQKGDIAEGYSVSREKKESFPLTVTSAQKNPTAFYLCASSFLRGRGVDDGYTFGSGTRLTVV.

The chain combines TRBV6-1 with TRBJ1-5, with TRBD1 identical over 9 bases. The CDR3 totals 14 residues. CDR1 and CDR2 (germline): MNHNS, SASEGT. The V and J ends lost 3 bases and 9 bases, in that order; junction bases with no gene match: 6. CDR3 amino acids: CASSEGTGSRPQHF. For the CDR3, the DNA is TGTGCCAGCAGTGAGGGGACAGGGAGTCGGCCCCAGCATTTT.

The CDR3 DNA follows: TGTGCCAGCAGTGTACGACAGGGTACCTACGAGCAGTACTTC. This encodes CASSVRQGTYEQYF. This sequence joins TRBV6-1 and TRBJ2-7, with TRBD1 identical over 7 bases. Germline CDR1 and CDR2: MNHNS and SASEGT. J gave up 2 bases and V 4 bases, and 5 bases lay outside the gene matches. The CDR3 extends over 14 amino acids.

Written as DNA, the CDR3 is TGCGCCAGCAGCTTGCGGACAGGGAACACTGAAGCTTTCTTT. Its translation: CASSLRTGNTEAFF. The V gene is TRBV5-1, the J gene TRBJ1-1; 7 bases are a match to TRBD1. Germline-derived CDR1 and CDR2 are SGHRS and YFSETQ. CDR3 length: 14 residues. Trimming took 1 base from V and 1 from J; bases not matched to a gene: 1.

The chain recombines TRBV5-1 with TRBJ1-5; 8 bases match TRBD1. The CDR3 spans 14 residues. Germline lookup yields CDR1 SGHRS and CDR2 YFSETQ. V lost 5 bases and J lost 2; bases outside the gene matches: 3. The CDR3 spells CASRPGQGNQPQHF. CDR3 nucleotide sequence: TGCGCCAGCAGACCGGGACAGGGCAATCAGCCCCAGCATTTT. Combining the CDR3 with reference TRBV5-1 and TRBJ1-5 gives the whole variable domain KAGVTQTPRYLIKTRGQQVTLSCSPISGHRSVSWYQQTPGQGLQFLFEYFSETQRNKGNFPGRFSGRQFSNSRSEMNVSTLELGDSALYLCASRPGQGNQPQHFGDGTRLSIL.

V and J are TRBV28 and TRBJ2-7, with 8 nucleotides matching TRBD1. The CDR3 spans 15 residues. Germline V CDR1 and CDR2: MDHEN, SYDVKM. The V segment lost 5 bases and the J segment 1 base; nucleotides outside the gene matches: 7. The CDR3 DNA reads TGTGCCAGCAGTCCCCGGGACAGGCCTTCCTACGAGCAGTACTTC. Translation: CASSPRDRPSYEQYF.

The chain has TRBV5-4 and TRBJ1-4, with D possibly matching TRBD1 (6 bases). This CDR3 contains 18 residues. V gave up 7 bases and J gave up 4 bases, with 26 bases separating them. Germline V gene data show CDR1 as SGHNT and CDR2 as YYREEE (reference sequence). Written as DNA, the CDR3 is TGTGCCAGCGGTTCGGGGGGGCGAGTGGCTCGCAATAATGAAAAACTGTTTTTT. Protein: CASGSGGRVARNNEKLFF.

CDR3 sequence (DNA): TGTGCCAGCAGCTTGAACAGGGGAAACACTGAAGCTTTCTTT. Encoded protein: CASSLNRGNTEAFF. The gene calls are TRBV5-4 and TRBJ1-1, with 7 bases fitting TRBD1. The CDR3 length is 14 residues. Trimming took 1 base from V and 2 from J; bases not matched to a gene: 2. CDR1 SGHNT and CDR2 YYREEE come from the germline V gene (reference sequence). Full variable domain (outside the CDR3, taken from reference TRBV5-4 and TRBJ1-1): ETGVTQSPTHLIKTRGQQVTLRCSSQSGHNTVSWYQQALGQGPQFIFQYYREEENGRGNFPPRFSGLQFPNYSSELNVNALELDDSALYLCASSLNRGNTEAFFGQGTRLTVV.